These 19 T cell receptor beta chains originate from one sample sequenced in a study of cytomegalovirus exposure and HLA in healthy donors. Use of 60 Vbeta and 13 Jbeta primers characterized the PCR. Sequencing used immunoSEQ multiplex PCR; TCRdb keeps in-frame clones, though not all of them. The sample gives approximately 150,000 clones, 60% to 80% of which show up once; about 0.66% is in the top ten. Source material: PBMCs. These receptors originate from a male donor in good health and CMV-seronegative.

The chain has TRBV7-2 and TRBJ2-7; D is possibly TRBD1 (5 bases). Germline CDR1 reads SGHTA; CDR2 reads FQGNSA. CDR3 length equals 14 residues. Trimming removed 0 bases at V and 4 bases at J, with 10 bases between. This CDR3 reads CASSLARTPYEQYF. CDR3 in DNA: TGTGCCAGCAGCTTAGCGCGGACACCGTACGAGCAGTACTTC.

The genes are TRBV29-1 and TRBJ1-1; D possibly corresponds to TRBD1 (5 bases). CDR3 length: 12 amino acids. Germline-derived CDR1 and CDR2 are SQVTM and ANQGSEA. With 1 base removed from V and 13 bases from J, the gap between germline ends came to 16 bases. The CDR3 coding sequence is TGCAGCGTTGAAGGTAGGGGCCAGGGCGTTTTCTTT. As protein: CSVEGRGQGVFF.

This clone is a singleton in its sample. The chain links TRBV5-1 to TRBJ2-2; 9 bases match TRBD1. Germline lookup yields CDR1 SGHRS and CDR2 YFSETQ. V lost 4 bases and J lost 5; bases outside the gene matches: 9. This CDR3 spans 16 amino acids. The DNA for the CDR3 is TGCGCCAGCAGCCACCGGGACAGGGAAGAAACCGGGGAGCTGTTTTTT. It translates to CASSHRDREETGELFF.

V gene TRBV4-1 combines with J gene TRBJ2-4; D gene uncertain. The ends were cut back, 0 bases at V and 0 bases at J, with 15 bases in the middle. Looked up from germline, CDR1 is MGHRA and CDR2 is YSYEKL. The CDR3 runs to 18 residues. For the CDR3, the DNA is TGCGCCAGCAGCCAAGATCCAGAGGCCTACTTAGCCAAAAACATTCAGTACTTC. Its protein product is CASSQDPEAYLAKNIQYF.

This chain connects TRBV19 to TRBJ1-2, with D tentatively TRBD1 (6 bases). The CDR3 totals 16 residues. V lost 1 base to trimming and J lost 4 bases, with 16 bases between them. Germline V gene sequence: CDR1 LNHDA, CDR2 SQIVND (reference sequence). Here the CDR3 DNA reads TGTGCCAGTAGTATAGTCTCGCGGGGGGCTGGCTATGGCTACACCTTC. This codes for CASSIVSRGAGYGYTF.

This chain joins TRBV7-7 and TRBJ2-2; weak D call: TRBD1 (6 bases). Trimming took 7 bases from V and 4 from J, leaving 16 bases between them. The CDR3 contains 15 residues. CDR1 is SSHAT and CDR2 is FNYEAQ in the germline V gene (reference sequence). CDR3 amino acids: CASTPRTASTGELFF. CDR3 DNA: TGTGCCAGCACCCCGAGGACAGCAAGCACCGGGGAGCTGTTTTTT.

This clone was observed a single time. This CDR3 is CASSLVETVNTEAFF. CDR3 coding DNA: TGTGCCAGCAGCTTAGTGGAGACAGTGAACACTGAAGCTTTCTTT. V usage is TRBV7-9 and J usage is TRBJ1-1; D might be TRBD1 (5 bases). V gave up 1 base and J gave up 0 bases, with 9 bases separating them. The germline CDR1 and CDR2 sequences are SEHNR and FQNEAQ (reference sequence). The CDR3 is 15 residues long.

CDR3: CASSQDTGARLNSPLHF. CDR3 DNA sequence: TGCGCCAGCAGCCAAGATACAGGGGCTCGACTTAATTCACCCCTCCACTTT. The chain combines TRBV4-1 with TRBJ1-6, with 7 positions matching TRBD1. This CDR3 spans 17 amino acids. V lost 0 bases, J lost 6 bases, and 8 bases stayed unmatched. Germline V gene lookup returns CDR1 MGHRA and CDR2 YSYEKL.

The chain has TRBV9 and TRBJ2-7; 13 bases agree with TRBD2. This CDR3 is 17 amino acids long. The V gene's germline CDR1 is SGDLS and CDR2 YYNGEE. Trimming removed 3 bases from V and 6 bases from J; junction bases left unmatched: 12. This CDR3 reads CASSATPGTSGNSEQYF. The DNA of the CDR3 is TGTGCCAGCAGCGCAACTCCAGGGACTAGCGGGAATAGCGAGCAGTACTTC.

In its sample, this clone was seen a few times. The V and J genes are TRBV5-8 and TRBJ1-2; D remains unclear. Trimming cost V 3 bases and J 7 bases, with 13 bases left between them. Germline assignment: CDR1 SGHTS and CDR2 YDEGEE. There are 13 residues in the CDR3. CDR3 coding DNA: TGTGCCAGCAGCTCGGGGTGGTGGGCTGGCTACACCTTC. Protein: CASSSGWWAGYTF.

This chain's CDR3 is CASSYKRQSSYEQYF. In DNA form, the CDR3 reads TGTGCCAGCAGTTACAAGCGGCAGAGCTCCTACGAGCAGTACTTC. This chain uses TRBV6-5 with TRBJ2-7; D perhaps matches TRBD2 (5 bases). The germline V gene encodes CDR1 MNHEY and CDR2 SVGAGI. This CDR3 has 15 residues. With 2 bases removed from V and 0 bases from J, the gap between germline ends came to 11 bases.

The chain links TRBV27 to TRBJ1-6; D is possibly TRBD1 (6 bases). The CDR3 totals 13 residues. Germline assignment: CDR1 MNHEY and CDR2 SMNVEV (reference sequence). The V gene lost 5 bases and the J gene lost 14 bases, with 16 bases spanning the gap. DNA for the CDR3: TGTGCCAGCAGTCCTCCGGGACATCTCACCCTCCACTTT. It is translated as CASSPPGHLTLHF.

V is TRBV19 and J is TRBJ1-5; no clear D. The CDR3 length is 14 residues. The V and J ends lost 0 bases and 2 bases respectively, with 5 bases between them. Germline loops: CDR1 LNHDA, CDR2 SQIVND (reference sequence). CDR3 loop: CASSIERGNQPQHF. The DNA for the CDR3 is TGTGCCAGTAGTATAGAACGGGGCAATCAGCCCCAGCATTTT. Using reference TRBV19 and TRBJ1-5 for the parts outside the CDR3, the full variable domain is DGGITQSPKYLFRKEGQNVTLSCEQNLNHDAMYWYRQDPGQGLRLIYYSQIVNDFQKGDIAEGYSVSREKKESFPLTVTSAQKNPTAFYLCASSIERGNQPQHFGDGTRLSIL.

The V and J genes are TRBV19 and TRBJ2-1, with D unresolved. V was clipped by 3 bases and J by 1 base, with 7 bases between them. Germline assignment: CDR1 LNHDA and CDR2 SQIVND (reference sequence). This CDR3 has 14 residues. CDR3 in DNA: TGTGCCAGTAGTATTGGGCCTTCCTACAATGAGCAGTTCTTC. Translation gives CASSIGPSYNEQFF.

The chain has TRBV5-1 and TRBJ1-1; no definite D call. Deletions cut 3 bases from V and 1 base from J, with 13 bases between. This CDR3 has 15 amino acids. The germline CDR1 and CDR2 sequences are SGHRS and YFSETQ. The CDR3 spells CASSSPSPGNTEAFF. CDR3 coding DNA: TGCGCCAGCAGCTCCCCGAGTCCGGGGAACACTGAAGCTTTCTTT.

This chain connects TRBV5-4 to TRBJ2-3; perhaps TRBD2 as D (6 bases). The CDR3 consists of 16 residues. Germline CDR1 reads SGHNT; CDR2 reads YYREEE (reference sequence). The V end was cut by 4 bases, the J end by 1 base, with 16 bases between. The CDR3 sequence: CASSLREDSRTDTQYF. CDR3 coding DNA: TGTGCCAGCAGCCTAAGGGAGGACTCCCGCACAGATACGCAGTATTTT.

The chain links TRBV19 to TRBJ1-6; TRBD1 matches 7 bases. Germline CDR1 reads LNHDA; CDR2 reads SQIVND (reference sequence). J was trimmed by 14 bases and V by 1 base; bases with no gene match: 5. This CDR3 is 13 amino acids long. CDR3 sequence: CASSIGGDSTLHF. DNA for the CDR3: TGTGCCAGTAGTATAGGGGGGGACAGCACCCTCCACTTT.

The chain combines TRBV5-1 with TRBJ1-2, with TRBD1 matching over 7 bases. The CDR3 length is 16 residues. J lost 8 bases, V lost 3 bases, and 16 bases had no gene match. The V gene's germline CDR1 is SGHRS and CDR2 YFSETQ. The CDR3: CASSYDQHRGSGGYTF. CDR3 nucleotides: TGCGCCAGCAGCTACGATCAGCACAGGGGATCCGGCGGCTACACCTTC.

The genes are TRBV30 and TRBJ1-1; 10 nucleotides agree with TRBD1. The trim removed 5 bases at V and 2 bases at J, leaving 8 bases unmatched. The CDR3 has 15 amino acids. The germline V gene encodes CDR1 GTSNPN and CDR2 SVGIG (reference sequence). CDR3 sequence (DNA): TGTGCCTGGTCCCCAAGGGACAGGGGAAACACTGAAGCTTTCTTT. Translation gives CAWSPRDRGNTEAFF.